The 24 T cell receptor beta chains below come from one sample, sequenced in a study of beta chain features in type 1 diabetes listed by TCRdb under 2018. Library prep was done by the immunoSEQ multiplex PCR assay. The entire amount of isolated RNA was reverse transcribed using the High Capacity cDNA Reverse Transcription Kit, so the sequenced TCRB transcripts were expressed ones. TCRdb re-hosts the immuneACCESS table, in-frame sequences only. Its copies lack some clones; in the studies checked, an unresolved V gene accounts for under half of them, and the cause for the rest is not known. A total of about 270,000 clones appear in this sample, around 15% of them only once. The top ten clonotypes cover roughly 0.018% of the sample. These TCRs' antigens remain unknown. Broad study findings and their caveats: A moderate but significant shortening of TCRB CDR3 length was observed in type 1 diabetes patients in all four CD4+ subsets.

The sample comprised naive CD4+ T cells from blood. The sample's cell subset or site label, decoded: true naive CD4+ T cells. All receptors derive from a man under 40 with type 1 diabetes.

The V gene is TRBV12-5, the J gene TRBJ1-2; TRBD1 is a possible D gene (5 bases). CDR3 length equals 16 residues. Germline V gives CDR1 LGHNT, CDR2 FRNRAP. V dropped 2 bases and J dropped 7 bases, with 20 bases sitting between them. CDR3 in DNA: TGTGCTAGTGGTTTGACGACACCCTACAGGACTAGTGGCTACACCTTC. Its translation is CASGLTTPYRTSGYTF. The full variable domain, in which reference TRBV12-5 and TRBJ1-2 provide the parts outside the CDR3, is DARVTQTPRHKVTEMGQEVTMRCQPILGHNTVFWYRQTMMQGLELLAYFRNRAPLDDSGMPKDRFSAEMPDATLATLKIQPSEPRDSAVYFCASGLTTPYRTSGYTFGSGTRLTVV.

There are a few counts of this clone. CDR3: CASSPGLAGDEQYF. The CDR3 DNA is TGTGCCAGCAGCCCGGGACTAGCGGGAGACGAGCAGTACTTC. V gene TRBV5-4 combines with J gene TRBJ2-7; 14 bases map to TRBD2. The CDR3 has 14 residues. The germline V gene encodes CDR1 SGHNT and CDR2 YYREEE (reference sequence). The junction had 2 bases not matched to a gene; V was cut back by 4 bases and J by 5 bases.

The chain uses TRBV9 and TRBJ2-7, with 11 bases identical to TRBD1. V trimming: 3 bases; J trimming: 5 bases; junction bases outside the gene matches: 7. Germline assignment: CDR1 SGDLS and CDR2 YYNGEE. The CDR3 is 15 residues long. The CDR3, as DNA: TGTGCCAGCAGCGCCTCGGGACAGGGGGGAAACGAGCAGTACTTC. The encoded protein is CASSASGQGGNEQYF.

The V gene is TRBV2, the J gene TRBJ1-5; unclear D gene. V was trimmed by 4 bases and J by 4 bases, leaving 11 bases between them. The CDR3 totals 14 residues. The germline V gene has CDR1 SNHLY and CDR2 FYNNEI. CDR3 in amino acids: CASSALHRNQPQHF. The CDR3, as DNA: TGTGCCAGCAGTGCTTTGCATCGGAATCAGCCCCAGCATTTT.

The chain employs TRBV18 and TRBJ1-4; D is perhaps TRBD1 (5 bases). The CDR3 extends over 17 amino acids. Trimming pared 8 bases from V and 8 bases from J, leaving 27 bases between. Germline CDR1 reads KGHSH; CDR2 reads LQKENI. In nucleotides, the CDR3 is TGTGCCAGCACGAGAAACGTCCACCCCAGGGCCGAGGAAAAACTGTTTTTT. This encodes CASTRNVHPRAEEKLFF. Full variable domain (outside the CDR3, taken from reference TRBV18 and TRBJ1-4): NAGVMQNPRHLVRRRGQEARLRCSPMKGHSHVYWYRQLPEEGLKFMVYLQKENIIDESGMPKERFSAEFPKEGPSILRIQQVVRGDSAAYFCASTRNVHPRAEEKLFFGSGTQLSVL.

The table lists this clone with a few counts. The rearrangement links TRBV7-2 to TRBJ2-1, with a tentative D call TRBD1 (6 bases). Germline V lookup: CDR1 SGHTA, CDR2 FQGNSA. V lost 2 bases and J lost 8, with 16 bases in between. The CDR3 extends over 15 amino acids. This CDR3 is CASSLSGTTRDEQFF. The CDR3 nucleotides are TGTGCCAGCAGCTTATCCGGGACAACGAGGGATGAGCAGTTCTTC.

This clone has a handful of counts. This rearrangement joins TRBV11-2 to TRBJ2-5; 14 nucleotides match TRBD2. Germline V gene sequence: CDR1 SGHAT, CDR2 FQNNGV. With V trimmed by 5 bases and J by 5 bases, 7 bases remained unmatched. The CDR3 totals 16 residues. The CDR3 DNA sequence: TGTGCCAGCAGCCCACGACTAGCGGGAGGGAGGGAGACCCAGTACTTC. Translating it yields CASSPRLAGGRETQYF.

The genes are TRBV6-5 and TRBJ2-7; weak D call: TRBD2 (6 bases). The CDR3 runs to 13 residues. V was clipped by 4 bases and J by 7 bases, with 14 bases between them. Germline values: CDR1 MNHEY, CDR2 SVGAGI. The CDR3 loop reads CASSSPSVMEQYF. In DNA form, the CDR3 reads TGTGCCAGCAGTTCGCCTAGCGTGATGGAGCAGTACTTC.

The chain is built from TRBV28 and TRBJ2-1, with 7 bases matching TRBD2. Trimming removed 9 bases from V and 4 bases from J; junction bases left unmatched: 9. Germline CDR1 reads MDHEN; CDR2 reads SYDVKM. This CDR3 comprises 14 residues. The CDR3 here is CASAGSGLYNEQFF. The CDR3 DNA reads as TGTGCCAGTGCGGGTAGCGGGTTATACAATGAGCAGTTCTTC. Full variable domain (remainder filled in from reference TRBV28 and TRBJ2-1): DVKVTQSSRYLVKRTGEKVFLECVQDMDHENMFWYRQDPGLGLRLIYFSYDVKMKEKGDIPEGYSVSREKKERFSLILESASTNQTSMYLCASAGSGLYNEQFFGPGTRLTVL.

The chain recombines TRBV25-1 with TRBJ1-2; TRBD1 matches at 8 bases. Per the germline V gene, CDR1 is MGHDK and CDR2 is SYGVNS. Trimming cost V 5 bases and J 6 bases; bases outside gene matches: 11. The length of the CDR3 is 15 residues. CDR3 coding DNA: TGTGCCAGCAGTCCCTCTCCAGGGGGCGTTGATGGCTACACCTTC. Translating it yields CASSPSPGGVDGYTF.

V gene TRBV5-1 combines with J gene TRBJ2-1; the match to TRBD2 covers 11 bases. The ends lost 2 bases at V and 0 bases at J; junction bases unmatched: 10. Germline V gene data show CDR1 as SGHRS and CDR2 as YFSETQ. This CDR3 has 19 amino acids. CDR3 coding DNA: TGCGCCAGCAGCTTTCCAAACACTAGCGGGAGTTTCTCCTACAATGAGCAGTTCTTC. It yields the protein CASSFPNTSGSFSYNEQFF.

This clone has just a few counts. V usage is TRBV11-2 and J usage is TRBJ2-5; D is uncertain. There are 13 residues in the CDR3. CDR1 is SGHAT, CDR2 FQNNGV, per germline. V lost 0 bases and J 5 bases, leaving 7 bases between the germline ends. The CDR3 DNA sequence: TGTGCCAGCAGCTTAGATTGGCGGGAGACCCAGTACTTC. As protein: CASSLDWRETQYF.

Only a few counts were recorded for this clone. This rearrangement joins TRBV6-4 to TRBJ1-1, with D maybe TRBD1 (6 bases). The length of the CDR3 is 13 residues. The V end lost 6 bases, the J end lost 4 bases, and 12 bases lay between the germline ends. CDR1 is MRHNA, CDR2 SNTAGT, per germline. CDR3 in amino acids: CASRNRDGTEAFF. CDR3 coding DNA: TGTGCCAGCAGGAACAGGGACGGCACTGAAGCTTTCTTT.

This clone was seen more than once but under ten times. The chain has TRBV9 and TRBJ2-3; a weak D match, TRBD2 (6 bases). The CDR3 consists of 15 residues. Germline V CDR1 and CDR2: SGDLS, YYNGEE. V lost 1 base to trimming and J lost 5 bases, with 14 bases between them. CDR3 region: CASSVSEGEIDTQYF. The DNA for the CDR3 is TGTGCCAGCAGCGTATCGGAGGGAGAAATAGATACGCAGTATTTT.

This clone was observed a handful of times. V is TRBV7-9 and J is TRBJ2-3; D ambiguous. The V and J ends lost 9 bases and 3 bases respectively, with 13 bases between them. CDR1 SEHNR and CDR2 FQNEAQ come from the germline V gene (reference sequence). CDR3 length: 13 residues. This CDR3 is CARSTVGTDTQYF. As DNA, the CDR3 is TGTGCCAGAAGCACAGTAGGAACAGATACGCAGTATTTT.

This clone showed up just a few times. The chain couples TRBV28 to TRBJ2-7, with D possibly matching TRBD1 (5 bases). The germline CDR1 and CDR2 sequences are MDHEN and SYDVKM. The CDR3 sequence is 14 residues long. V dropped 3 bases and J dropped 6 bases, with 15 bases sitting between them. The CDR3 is CASSFPNRISEQYF. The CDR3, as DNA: TGTGCCAGCAGTTTTCCCAACAGGATCTCCGAGCAGTACTTC.

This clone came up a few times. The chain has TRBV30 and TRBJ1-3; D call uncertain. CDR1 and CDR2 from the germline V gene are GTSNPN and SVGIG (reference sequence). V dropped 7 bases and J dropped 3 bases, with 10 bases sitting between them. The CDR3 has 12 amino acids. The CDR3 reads CALAGNGNTIYF. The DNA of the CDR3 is TGTGCCTTGGCCGGGAATGGAAACACCATATATTTT.

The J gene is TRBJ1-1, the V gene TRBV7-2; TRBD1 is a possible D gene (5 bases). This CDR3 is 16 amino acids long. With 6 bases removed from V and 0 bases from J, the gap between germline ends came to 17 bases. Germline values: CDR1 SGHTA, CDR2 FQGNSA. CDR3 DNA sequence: TGTGCCAGCAGGGTCAGGGTAATCGGCATGAACACTGAAGCTTTCTTT. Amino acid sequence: CASRVRVIGMNTEAFF.

The CDR3 spells CASSLAGGQYGYTF. CDR3 DNA sequence: TGCGCCAGCAGCTTGGCTGGAGGTCAATATGGCTACACCTTC. The chain is built from TRBV5-1 and TRBJ1-2; no reliable D call. CDR1 and CDR2 (germline): SGHRS, YFSETQ. The CDR3 has 14 amino acids. V lost 0 bases and J 5 bases, leaving 11 bases between the germline ends.

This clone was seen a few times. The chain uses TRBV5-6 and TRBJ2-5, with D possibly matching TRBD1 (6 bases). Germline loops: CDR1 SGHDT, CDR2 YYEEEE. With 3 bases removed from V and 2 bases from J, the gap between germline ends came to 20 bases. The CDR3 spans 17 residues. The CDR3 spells CASSSPRAGDGQETQYF. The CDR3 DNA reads TGTGCCAGCAGCTCTCCGAGGGCAGGGGATGGGCAAGAGACCCAGTACTTC.

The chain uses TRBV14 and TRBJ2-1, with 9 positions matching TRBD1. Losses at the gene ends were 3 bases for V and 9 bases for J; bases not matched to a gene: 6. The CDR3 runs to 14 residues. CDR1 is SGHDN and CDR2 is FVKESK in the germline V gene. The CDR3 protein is CASSQGQGLGEQFF. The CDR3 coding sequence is TGTGCCAGCAGCCAGGGACAGGGTTTGGGTGAGCAGTTCTTC.

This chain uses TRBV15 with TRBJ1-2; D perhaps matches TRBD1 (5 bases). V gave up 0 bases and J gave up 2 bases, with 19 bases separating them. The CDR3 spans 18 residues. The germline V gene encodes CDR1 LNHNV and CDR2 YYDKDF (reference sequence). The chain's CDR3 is CATSRDLEFGTANYGYTF. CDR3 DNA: TGTGCCACCAGCAGAGATTTAGAATTCGGGACTGCCAACTATGGCTACACCTTC.

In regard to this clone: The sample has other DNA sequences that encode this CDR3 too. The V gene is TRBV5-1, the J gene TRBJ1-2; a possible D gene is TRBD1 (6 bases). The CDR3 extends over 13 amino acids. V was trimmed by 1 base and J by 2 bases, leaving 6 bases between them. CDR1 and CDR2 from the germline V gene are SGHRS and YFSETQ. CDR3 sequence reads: CASSLQGNYGYTF. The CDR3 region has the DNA TGCGCCAGCAGCTTGCAGGGGAACTATGGCTACACCTTC.

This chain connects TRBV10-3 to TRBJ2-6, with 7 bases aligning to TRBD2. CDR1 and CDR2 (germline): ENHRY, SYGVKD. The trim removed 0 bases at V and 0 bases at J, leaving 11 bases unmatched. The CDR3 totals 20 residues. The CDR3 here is CAISESIMSSGLSGANVLTF. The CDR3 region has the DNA TGTGCCATCAGTGAGTCAATTATGTCTAGCGGACTCTCTGGGGCCAACGTCCTGACTTTC.